This T cell receptor (beta chain) was observed in a study of T-cell memory formation after mild COVID-19 listed by TCRdb under 2021. With respect to the entire study: TCR sequence clusters from the two donors were largely donor specific. In two donors, T-cell clones that expanded and contracted after mild COVID-19 were tracked by sequencing TCRalpha and TCRbeta repertoires over time. Two young, previously healthy adult volunteers, one female and one male, were included in the cohort.

At the junction V is shortened by 3 bases and J by 2 bases; bases outside the gene matches: 3. The cysteine opens and the phenylalanine closes a CDR3 of 15 amino acids. Just the 45-base CDR3 DNA is kept, in frame starting at base 1. From a lookup of the germline V gene (reference sequence), CDR1 and CDR2 are SEHNR and FQNEAQ. This clonotype was found many times. No antigen is known for it. No per-base quality is available; no much larger clone lies one base away. The sequencer listed for this sample is Illumina NovaSeq 6000. TCRalpha and TCRbeta cDNA libraries were built by 5'RACE with constant-segment primers, adding sample barcodes and unique molecular identifiers. RNA was extracted from every sample with Trizol reagent. The libraries were amplified in two PCR steps, and the second step added a second sample barcode and Illumina TruSeq adapters. The libraries were sequenced on an Illumina NovaSeq using 2 x 150 bp paired-end reads. The source study handled its data this way. The reads were demultiplexed and collapsed into UMI-guided consensus sequences using migec v1.2.7. Using mixcr v2.1.11, UMI consensuses were aligned to TRA and TRB V and J templates and then assembled into clonotypes. Expanded or contracted clonotypes were those called significant by both edgeR and NoisET, with noise models trained on biological replicates. For edgeR calls, the thresholds were a false discovery rate-adjusted p below 0.01 and a log2 fold-change of 1. PCA with hierarchical clustering of max-normalized trajectories of the 1000 most abundant clonotypes was used as exploratory dynamics analysis. Separately sequenced CD4+ and CD8+ repertoires were used to assign the CD4 or CD8 phenotype of responding clones. Through fastp at Q25 and MiXCR, TCRdb rebuilt clones from the public reads, retaining in-frame beta chains. Rows with one shared CDR3 protein collapse into an entry with the most common genes and DNA. The V and J calls, along with clone size, are taken from TCRdb and not from the paper's own processing. A total of hundreds of thousands of distinct CDR3 sequences appear in this sample, around a sixth of them only once. The ten largest make up less than 10% of the sample.

Ficoll-Paque density gradient centrifugation was used to isolate PBMCs. The investigation overall reported the following: The second-wave clones that peaked on day 37 were not confirmed to be SARS-CoV-2 specific. From day 15 to 85, contracting clones showed balanced CD4/CD8 phenotypes, whereas a second wave of clones that expanded from day 15 to 37 leaned towards CD4+. Some responding clones were found in pre-infection memory, which suggests that pre-existing cross-reactive memory T cells took part in the SARS-CoV-2 response. Contracting CD4+ clones were found mainly in CM and EM memory subsets, while CD8+ clones were enriched in EMRA. The study covered only a couple of mild cases, and larger cohorts including severe cases with pre-infection samples were considered necessary.

The rearrangement joined TRBV7-9 to TRBJ1-2, and TRBD1 aligns with 10 junction nucleotides. Source material: PBMCs or a T cell subset sorted from them (not recorded which). This TCR derives from an adult woman who had mild COVID-19 (a few samples of this study predate the infection). The sample titles of this study are shuffled in the database, so cell type and time point are left out; the donor was told from shared clones. The sequenced DNA is TGTGCCAGCAGCTTGCCGGGACAGGGGAACTATGGCTACACCTTC. Translation gives CASSLPGQGNYGYTF.